This T cell receptor beta chain is from a study of T cells in Graves' hyperthyroidism and ophthalmopathy. It was RNA transcripts that yielded the amplified TCR beta CDR3 regions. Primed by the HTBI set, a first-round RT-PCR was run on the TCR CDR3. Using its own MiXCR run on the multiplex PCR reads, TCRdb lists one record per CDR3 protein. The sample records a few hundred thousand distinct CDR3 sequences, over 45% being singletons. In regard to this clonotype: Sequence at one end of the junction differs from germline and may be a read error.

This CDR3 region has 13 residues. Germline values: CDR1 SGHTA, CDR2 FQGNSA. Sequences were obtained from peripheral blood or thyroid tissue (not recorded which). The clonotype was recovered from an adult woman with Graves' disease, either hyperthyroidism or ophthalmopathy (not recorded which). V usage is TRBV7-2 and J usage is TRBJ2-2, with D unclear. CDR3 loop: CASGLSNAGELFF. The CDR3, as DNA: TGTGCCAGCGGCTTGTCTAACGCCGGGGAGCTGTTTTTT. Supplemented by reference TRBV7-2 and TRBJ2-2, the full variable domain reads GAGVSQSPSNKVTEKGKDVELRCDPISGHTALYWYRQSLGQGLEFLIYFQGNSAPDKSGLPSDRFSAERTGGSVSTLTIQRTQQEDSAVYLCASGLSNAGELFFGEGSRLTVL.